The 27 T cell receptor beta chains in this list originate from one sample, sequenced in a study of blood T cells in healthy people across ages. Using a J-beta primer mix together with a sample-barcoded 5' primer, a second PCR was run for roughly 6 to 11 cycles. TCRdb redid the calling of the 5' RACE reads with MiXCR, one entry per CDR3 protein. This sample has roughly 1.7 million distinct CDR3 sequences, with roughly 32% found just once. The sequenced sample was blood. The receptors were sampled from a woman in her twenties or thirties in good health.

The chain links TRBV28 to TRBJ2-7; D perhaps matches TRBD1 (6 bases). This CDR3 has 13 amino acids. V lost 5 bases, J lost 6 bases, and 14 bases lay in between. The germline gives CDR1 MDHEN, CDR2 SYDVKM. The CDR3 sequence: CASSTTGYSEQYF. The CDR3 DNA is TGTGCCAGCAGTACCACAGGGTACTCCGAGCAGTACTTC.

This chain connects TRBV5-1 to TRBJ2-3; 9 bases line up with TRBD2. Germline V lookup: CDR1 SGHRS, CDR2 YFSETQ. The CDR3 is 14 residues long. Trimming cost V 8 bases and J 5 bases; bases outside gene matches: 9. CDR3 bases: TGCGCCAGTTCTAGCGGGATTGGGAGAGATACGCAGTATTTT. Translating it yields CASSSGIGRDTQYF.

This clonotype came up a few times. V gene TRBV27 combines with J gene TRBJ2-5, with D tentatively TRBD1 or TRBD2 (5 bases each). Between the trimmed V and J ends, which lost 3 bases and 5 bases, there was a span of 19 bases. The CDR3 extends over 16 amino acids. The germline CDR1 and CDR2 sequences are MNHEY and SMNVEV (reference sequence). This chain's CDR3 is CASSFVAPVEGETQYF. The DNA of the CDR3 is TGTGCCAGCAGTTTTGTGGCCCCCGTCGAGGGGGAGACCCAGTACTTC.

This clonotype was counted only a few times. CDR3 DNA sequence: TGTGCCAGCAGTTTGGGGACAGGGGACAATGGGACACCGAACACTGAAGCTTTCTTT. Its translation: CASSLGTGDNGTPNTEAFF. The chain links TRBV28 to TRBJ1-1; 10 bases agree with TRBD1. Trimming cost V 3 bases and J 1 base; bases outside gene matches: 14. The CDR3 covers 19 residues. Germline V gives CDR1 MDHEN, CDR2 SYDVKM. The whole variable domain, remainder taken from reference TRBV28 and TRBJ1-1, is DVKVTQSSRYLVKRTGEKVFLECVQDMDHENMFWYRQDPGLGLRLIYFSYDVKMKEKGDIPEGYSVSREKKERFSLILESASTNQTSMYLCASSLGTGDNGTPNTEAFFGQGTRLTVV.

To note about this clonotype: A read error may produce the germline difference seen at one junction end. The chain employs TRBV5-1 and TRBJ2-3; no clear D. This CDR3 has 12 residues. Germline CDR1 is SGHRS and CDR2 is YFSETQ. CDR3 region: CATRRETDMQYF. For the CDR3, the DNA is TGCGCCACCAGACGAGAAACAGATATGCAGTATTTT.

This clonotype was counted only a few times. V usage is TRBV27 and J usage is TRBJ2-5; 7 bases match TRBD1. Trimming removed 3 bases from V and 5 bases from J; junction bases left unmatched: 3. There are 13 residues in the CDR3. Looked up from germline, CDR1 is MNHEY and CDR2 is SMNVEV (reference sequence). The CDR3 DNA reads TGTGCCAGCAGTTTGAGGGGGCACGAGACCCAGTACTTC. This translates into CASSLRGHETQYF.

Notes on this clonotype: One end of the junction fails to match germline, which may point to a read error. The V gene is TRBV18, the J gene TRBJ2-7; D is unclear. Germline CDR1 is KGHSH and CDR2 is LQKENI. The CDR3 sequence is 13 residues long. CDR3 protein: CGSSPPGGYEQYF. CDR3 DNA sequence: TGTGGCAGCTCACCACCCGGCGGCTACGAGCAGTACTTC. Looking up the rest from reference TRBV18 and TRBJ2-7 gives the full variable domain: NAGVMQNPRHLVRRRGQEARLRCSPMKGHSHVYWYRQLPEEGLKFMVYLQKENIIDESGMPKERFSAEFPKEGPSILRIQQVVRGDSAAYFCGSSPPGGYEQYFGPGTRLTVT.

The table lists this clonotype with many counts. This chain uses TRBV20-1 with TRBJ1-5; weak D call: TRBD1 (5 bases). CDR1 is DFQATT, CDR2 SNEGSKA, per germline (reference sequence). The V and J ends lost 4 bases and 5 bases respectively, with 12 bases between them. The CDR3 extends over 13 amino acids. CDR3 protein: CSAKTQGYQPQHF. The DNA for the CDR3 is TGCAGTGCTAAAACTCAGGGTTATCAGCCCCAGCATTTT.

A few counts support this clonotype. The chain links TRBV7-9 to TRBJ2-7, with a possible D match to TRBD1 (5 bases). Germline assignment: CDR1 SEHNR and CDR2 FQNEAQ (reference sequence). The germline V and J ends were trimmed by 5 bases and 1 base, with 24 bases remaining between them. The CDR3 spans 18 residues. For the CDR3, the DNA is TGTGCCAGCAGCCCCCTCGGTTCTGGCGGACAAGAATCCTACGAGCAGTACTTC. Translated, it gives CASSPLGSGGQESYEQYF.

The chain uses TRBV5-1 and TRBJ2-2, with 13 bases aligning to TRBD2. Germline V CDR1 and CDR2: SGHRS, YFSETQ. J lost 5 bases, V lost 0 bases, and 4 bases had no gene match. This CDR3 is built from 17 residues. The chain's CDR3 is CASSLEGLAGRTGELFF. The CDR3, as DNA: TGCGCCAGCAGCTTGGAGGGACTAGCGGGGCGGACCGGGGAGCTGTTTTTT.

This chain links TRBV12-3 or TRBV12-4 with TRBJ1-1, with unresolved D. V lost 8 bases and J lost 0, with 13 bases in between. There are 14 residues in the CDR3. CDR3 coding DNA: TGTGCCAGCCGAGCCAGGCGCATGAACACTGAAGCTTTCTTT. Translating gives CASRARRMNTEAFF.

This clonotype was counted only a few times. V usage is TRBV9 and J usage is TRBJ2-7; D uncertain. With 0 bases removed from V and 2 bases from J, the gap between germline ends came to 12 bases. The CDR3 extends over 15 amino acids. In germline, CDR1 is SGDLS, CDR2 YYNGEE. The CDR3 DNA follows: TGTGCCAGCAGCGTAGACCCGGGTAATACCTACGAGCAGTACTTC. Translating it yields CASSVDPGNTYEQYF. Filled out from reference TRBV9 and TRBJ2-7, the complete variable domain reads DSGVTQTPKHLITATGQRVTLRCSPRSGDLSVYWYQQSLDQGLQFLIQYYNGEERAKGNILERFSAQQFPDLHSELNLSSLELGDSALYFCASSVDPGNTYEQYFGPGTRLTVT.

The CDR3 here is CSAPRDRVSYEQYF. In DNA, the CDR3 is TGCAGTGCTCCCCGGGACAGGGTTTCCTACGAGCAGTACTTC. V gene TRBV20-1 combines with J gene TRBJ2-7, with 9 bases fitting TRBD1. CDR1 and CDR2 from the germline V gene are DFQATT and SNEGSKA (reference sequence). There are 14 residues in the CDR3. J gave up 1 base and V 5 bases, and 6 bases lay outside the gene matches.

This clonotype has a handful of counts. Here the CDR3 DNA reads TGTGCCAGCAGCTTAACCCAGGGAGAGACCCAGTACTTC. This gives the protein CASSLTQGETQYF. The chain couples TRBV7-3 to TRBJ2-5, with D possibly TRBD1 on 5 matching bases. The CDR3 covers 13 residues. The germline V gene encodes CDR1 SGHTA and CDR2 FQGTGA. V lost 0 bases and J 4 bases, leaving 6 bases between the germline ends.

The genes are TRBV7-3 and TRBJ2-1; 12 nucleotides match TRBD2. J lost 4 bases, V lost 2 bases, and 3 bases had no gene match. Germline CDR1 SGHTA, CDR2 FQGTGA. The CDR3 contains 16 residues. The CDR3 DNA sequence: TGTGCCAGCAGCTTACAAGGACTAGCGGGGTACAATGAGCAGTTCTTC. This encodes CASSLQGLAGYNEQFF. Filled out from reference TRBV7-3 and TRBJ2-1, the complete variable domain reads GAGVSQTPSNKVTEKGKYVELRCDPISGHTALYWYRQSLGQGPEFLIYFQGTGAADDSGLPNDRFFAVRPEGSVSTLKIQRTERGDSAVYLCASSLQGLAGYNEQFFGPGTRLTVL.

The J gene is TRBJ2-3, the V gene TRBV20-1, with 14 positions matching TRBD2. Unmatched junction bases numbered 9, after V lost 7 bases and J lost 6 bases. Looked up from germline, CDR1 is DFQATT and CDR2 is SNEGSKA (reference sequence). The CDR3 spans 15 residues. CDR3 region: CSESGLAGGGDTQYF. The CDR3 DNA is TGCAGTGAAAGCGGACTAGCGGGGGGAGGGGATACGCAGTATTTT.

The gene calls are TRBV2 and TRBJ1-4, with a possible D match to TRBD1 (5 bases). The CDR3 is made up of 14 amino acids. The germline CDR1 and CDR2 sequences are SNHLY and FYNNEI. V was pared by 4 bases and J by 10 bases, with 16 bases between. For the CDR3, the DNA is TGTGCCAGCAGTGTTGGACAAGGGGAGGGAAAACTGTTTTTT. Residues: CASSVGQGEGKLFF. The full variable domain, in which reference TRBV2 and TRBJ1-4 provide the parts outside the CDR3, is EPEVTQTPSHQVTQMGQEVILRCVPISNHLYFYWYRQILGQKVEFLVSFYNNEISEKSEIFDDQFSVERPDGSNFTLKIRSTKLEDSAMYFCASSVGQGEGKLFFGSGTQLSVL.

The chain links TRBV7-6 to TRBJ2-1; 7 bases line up with TRBD2. Germline CDR1 and CDR2: SGHVS and FNYEAQ. With V trimmed by 5 bases and J by 6 bases, 7 bases remained unmatched. The CDR3 covers 14 residues. Here the CDR3 DNA reads TGTGCCAGCAGCATCCGGGGACTACCCAATGAGCAGTTCTTC. It is translated as CASSIRGLPNEQFF. The variable domain in full, with the rest retrieved from reference TRBV7-6 and TRBJ2-1, is GAGVSQSPRYKVTKRGQDVALRCDPISGHVSLYWYRQALGQGPEFLTYFNYEAQQDKSGLPNDRFSAERPEGSISTLTIQRTEQRDSAMYRCASSIRGLPNEQFFGPGTRLTVL.

The chain recombines TRBV28 with TRBJ2-1; D assignment may be TRBD1 or TRBD2 (5 bases each). CDR3 length equals 16 residues. V lost 5 bases to trimming and J lost 2 bases, with 16 bases between them. In germline, CDR1 is MDHEN, CDR2 SYDVKM. CDR3 loop: CASSRPGTNPYNEQFF. As DNA, the CDR3 is TGTGCCAGCAGTAGGCCCGGGACGAACCCCTACAATGAGCAGTTCTTC.

This sequence joins TRBV21-1 and TRBJ2-1; TRBD2 reflects the table's D call only, with no check against the DNA. TRBV21-1 counts as a pseudogene. CDR3 length: 18 amino acids. CDR3 DNA sequence: TGTACCAGCAGCATTAGAGGACTAGCGGGAGCTCCATACAATGAGCAGTTCTTC. The encoded protein is CTSSIRGLAGAPYNEQFF.

The rearrangement uses TRBV29-1 and TRBJ2-2; 9 bases align to TRBD2. This CDR3 contains 14 residues. The V gene end was trimmed by 5 bases and the J gene end by 2 bases; junction bases not matched to a gene: 3. Germline assignment: CDR1 SQVTM and CDR2 ANQGSEA. The CDR3 nucleotides read TGCAGCGTTTCTAGCGGGAAAAACACCGGGGAGCTGTTTTTT. Translation gives CSVSSGKNTGELFF.

This clonotype showed up just a few times. The J gene is TRBJ2-7, the V gene TRBV15; TRBD2 agrees at 8 bases. CDR1 LNHNV and CDR2 YYDKDF come from the germline V gene (reference sequence). The CDR3 length is 13 residues. V dropped 6 bases and J dropped 3; count of bases not matched to a gene: 4. CDR3: CATSSGKIYEQYF. The CDR3 DNA reads TGTGCCACCAGTAGCGGGAAAATCTACGAGCAGTACTTC.

Concerning this clonotype: An end of the junction differs from the germline gene, which may be a read error. This rearrangement joins TRBV7-9 to TRBJ1-4; D is ambiguous. From germline, CDR1 is SEHNR and CDR2 FQNEAQ (reference sequence). The CDR3 covers 13 residues. CDR3 sequence reads: CAGSFIRSEKLFF. The CDR3 nucleotides are TGTGCCGGCAGCTTCATCAGGAGTGAAAAACTGTTTTTT.

This clonotype was seen more than once but under ten times. This chain uses TRBV7-9 with TRBJ1-2; perhaps TRBD1 as D (6 bases). Germline CDR1 and CDR2: SEHNR and FQNEAQ (reference sequence). Trimming left V 2 bases short and J 2 bases short, with 9 bases between. The CDR3 spans 14 residues. In DNA form, the CDR3 reads TGTGCCAGCAGCTTAACTGGACAGAACTATGGCTACACCTTC. As protein: CASSLTGQNYGYTF.

This chain joins TRBV5-4 and TRBJ1-2; 8 bases fit TRBD1. CDR3 length equals 17 residues. CDR1 and CDR2 from the germline V gene are SGHNT and YYREEE (reference sequence). With 1 base clipped from V and 10 bases from J, the junction kept 18 bases outside the gene matches. The CDR3 spells CASSLSTNPGQGTDYTF. CDR3 sequence (DNA): TGTGCCAGCAGCTTGTCTACGAATCCAGGACAGGGTACTGACTACACCTTC.

This chain links TRBV12-3 or TRBV12-4 with TRBJ1-3, with a weak D call TRBD1 (6 bases). This CDR3 contains 14 residues. Trimming removed 8 bases at V and 0 bases at J, with 11 bases between. The CDR3 protein is CASYGGPSGNTIYF. The CDR3 DNA is TGTGCCAGCTACGGGGGCCCCTCTGGAAACACCATATATTTT.

The chain employs TRBV6-2 or TRBV6-3 and TRBJ2-3, with TRBD2 matching 11 bases. Germline values: CDR1 MNHEY, CDR2 SVGEGT. V was pared by 2 bases and J by 2 bases, with 6 bases of the junction left unmatched. The length of the CDR3 is 17 residues. The chain's CDR3 is CASSYVGTSGYTDTQYF. In DNA, the CDR3 is TGTGCCAGCAGTTACGTAGGGACTAGCGGTTACACAGATACGCAGTATTTT.